This TCR beta chain was sequenced in a study of blood T cells in healthy people across ages. Russia was home to the donors, healthy Caucasian individuals aged 6 to 90. It was with a sample-barcoded 5' primer and a J-beta primer mix that a second PCR of roughly 7 to 12 cycles was run. Each cDNA molecule carried a tag from a template-switch adaptor that contained 12 random nucleotides. MiXCR, run by TCRdb on the 5' RACE reads, gives a single entry per CDR3 protein. Of 1.5 million to 2 million distinct CDR3 sequences in the sample, under 30% were seen once. This clonotype was found a few times. The CDR3 length is 16 residues. The V end was cut by 6 bases, the J end by 2 bases, with 20 bases between. Germline V lookup: CDR1 DFQATT, CDR2 SNEGSKA (reference sequence).

Sequences were obtained from blood. This chain uses TRBV20-1 with TRBJ2-1; D is perhaps TRBD1 or TRBD2 (5 bases each). This TCR derives from a young woman in good health. The CDR3 region has the DNA TGCAGTGCAAAATACTTAACGGGACGGGCCTACAATGAGCAGTTCTTC. Its translation: CSAKYLTGRAYNEQFF.